This TCR beta chain was retrieved from a study of T cell responses to AZD1222 COVID-19 vaccine. A remark on this clone: The antigen is unknown.

Study findings and constraints: CD4 TCRs associated with vaccination spanned spike, dominating at 160-218 and 743-854. Possibly, clonal diversity was underestimated; donors were largely white British and included more females. Baseline serology detected seropositivity in only six AZD1222 recipients. Per reports, nearly half of all spike-specific TCRs target regions that are unmutated in variants.

The J segment lost 4 bases and the V segment lost 5 bases, leaving 6 bases of the junction unmatched. The CDR3 is made up of 15 amino acids. Germline V gene data show CDR1 as MNHNY and CDR2 as SVGAGI (reference sequence). Repertoires were generated with immunoSEQ multiplex PCR, while TCRdb's copy carries only in-frame clones and drops some. The sample records hundreds of thousands of clones, 85% to 95% being singletons. The sequence came from an adult in good health. This chain uses TRBV6-6 with TRBJ2-7, with 12 nucleotides matching TRBD2. The sample consisted of peripheral blood, taken on day 0 of MenACWY control vaccination. In DNA, the CDR3 is TGTGCCAGCAGTCCTAGCGGGGGGGGATCTTACGAGCAGTACTTC. This sequence encodes CASSPSGGGSYEQYF.